Presented here are 21 T cell receptor beta chains from one specimen sequenced in a study of identical twins. TCRdb re-called the 5' RACE reads with MiXCR, one entry per CDR3 protein. The data show more than 400,000 distinct CDR3 sequences, nearly 15% seen once. The same data also went into a second study, on yellow fever vaccine responses in identical twins.

The sequenced sample was CD4+ T cells sorted from blood. The receptors shown here come from a woman between 18 and 29 years old in good health.

This clonotype showed up just a few times. The chain joins TRBV5-1 to TRBJ1-1; no definite D call. Germline V gene data show CDR1 as SGHRS and CDR2 as YFSETQ. Trimming shortened V by 3 bases and J by 7 bases, and 7 bases separated the two germline ends. CDR3 length: 11 residues. This CDR3 reads CASSSGVEAFF. Written as DNA, the CDR3 is TGCGCCAGCAGCTCGGGAGTTGAAGCTTTCTTT.

In this sample, this clonotype turned up a few times. The gene calls are TRBV28 and TRBJ1-5; maybe TRBD1 (5 bases). This CDR3 contains 14 residues. Germline values: CDR1 MDHEN, CDR2 SYDVKM. V lost 3 bases and J lost 4, with 10 bases in between. DNA of the CDR3: TGTGCCAGCAGTTTTGTGACAGTTAATCAGCCCCAGCATTTT. Translation gives CASSFVTVNQPQHF.

The genes are TRBV28 and TRBJ1-6, with 9 bases that match TRBD1. The length of the CDR3 is 14 residues. Germline V lookup: CDR1 MDHEN, CDR2 SYDVKM. After removal of 6 bases from V and 14 bases from J, the junction contained 11 bases not matched to a gene. The CDR3 DNA follows: TGTGCCAGCAGAGACCCCGACAGGGGGTTCACCCTCCACTTT. This encodes CASRDPDRGFTLHF.

This clonotype was seen a handful of times. This chain links TRBV15 with TRBJ1-1, with D possibly matching TRBD1 (5 bases). The germline gives CDR1 LNHNV, CDR2 YYDKDF (reference sequence). The V end was cut by 3 bases, the J end by 7 bases, with 12 bases between. This CDR3 has 13 residues. CDR3 coding DNA: TGTGCCACCAGCAGCAGGGTTGGGGGTGAAGCTTTCTTT. Its translation is CATSSRVGGEAFF.

The chain joins TRBV7-2 to TRBJ1-4; D not certain. Trimming shortened V by 5 bases and J by 8 bases, and 12 bases separated the two germline ends. The germline V gene has CDR1 SGHTA and CDR2 FQGNSA. This CDR3 spans 13 amino acids. CDR3 residues: CASSDMGGEKLFF. The CDR3, as DNA: TGTGCCAGCAGCGATATGGGCGGGGAAAAACTGTTTTTT.

The V and J genes are TRBV20-1 and TRBJ2-1; TRBD1 matches 8 bases. The CDR3 totals 13 residues. Germline V gene lookup returns CDR1 DFQATT and CDR2 SNEGSKA (reference sequence). The CDR3 is CSGTGRGHNEQFF. For the CDR3, the DNA is TGCAGCGGAACGGGCAGGGGGCACAATGAGCAGTTCTTC.

This clonotype has a count of ten or more. The gene calls are TRBV20-1 and TRBJ1-4; 9 bases map to TRBD1. The germline gives CDR1 DFQATT, CDR2 SNEGSKA (reference sequence). Trimming removed 8 bases from V and 7 bases from J; junction bases left unmatched: 8. CDR3 length: 13 residues. The CDR3 sequence: CSPGGQGGEKLFF. Here the CDR3 DNA reads TGCAGTCCGGGGGGACAGGGTGGTGAAAAACTGTTTTTT.

V and J are TRBV28 and TRBJ1-2, with a possible D match to TRBD1 (5 bases). The CDR3 covers 13 residues. Germline V gene sequence: CDR1 MDHEN, CDR2 SYDVKM. V gave up 3 bases and J gave up 6 bases, with 11 bases separating them. In DNA, the CDR3 is TGTGCCAGCAGTTTCGTTATGGGACATGGCTACACCTTC. It yields the protein CASSFVMGHGYTF.

The J gene is TRBJ2-1, the V gene TRBV4-1, with 12 bases lining up with TRBD1. The germline CDR1 and CDR2 sequences are MGHRA and YSYEKL. CDR3 size: 15 residues. The V segment lost 3 bases and the J segment 6 bases; nucleotides outside the gene matches: 3. The CDR3 loop reads CASSQGTGGPNEQFF. The DNA for the CDR3 is TGCGCCAGCAGCCAGGGGACAGGGGGCCCCAATGAGCAGTTCTTC.

This clonotype occurred many times. This chain joins TRBV12-3 or TRBV12-4 and TRBJ1-5; the D is unclear. V lost 5 bases and J 5 bases, leaving 10 bases between the germline ends. The CDR3 contains 13 residues. For the CDR3, the DNA is TGTGCCAGCAGTGTAAAGGCTCATCAGCCCCAGCATTTT. It is translated as CASSVKAHQPQHF.

This chain joins TRBV5-1 and TRBJ1-1; no clear D. Germline V gene sequence: CDR1 SGHRS, CDR2 YFSETQ. The V end was cut by 0 bases, the J end by 3 bases, with 12 bases between. The CDR3 sequence is 15 residues long. The CDR3 region is CASSLAWVGDTEAFF. The CDR3 DNA sequence: TGCGCCAGCAGCTTGGCCTGGGTGGGTGACACTGAAGCTTTCTTT.

This clonotype has just a few counts. V is TRBV29-1 and J is TRBJ1-5, with no clear D. The CDR3 spans 15 residues. The germline V gene encodes CDR1 SQVTM and CDR2 ANQGSEA. Between the trimmed V and J ends, which lost 4 bases and 0 bases, there was a span of 13 bases. The CDR3 is CSVVADFYSNQPQHF. In DNA form, the CDR3 reads TGCAGCGTTGTCGCCGATTTCTATAGCAATCAGCCCCAGCATTTT.

This clonotype showed up many times. The chain combines TRBV20-1 with TRBJ2-1; perhaps TRBD2 as D (5 bases). CDR3 length: 12 amino acids. Germline V CDR1 and CDR2: DFQATT, SNEGSKA (reference sequence). The V gene lost 4 bases and the J gene lost 7 bases, with 11 bases spanning the gap. Written as DNA, the CDR3 is TGCAGTGCTAACAAGCGGCCGAATGAGCAGTTCTTC. As protein: CSANKRPNEQFF.

The rearrangement uses TRBV20-1 and TRBJ2-1; D may match TRBD1 or TRBD2 (5 bases each). Germline values: CDR1 DFQATT, CDR2 SNEGSKA (reference sequence). V was shortened by 6 bases and J by 7 bases, with 16 bases between the two germline ends. The CDR3 totals 13 residues. CDR3 nucleotides: TGCAGTGCCCGGGACGGTAAAGTAAATGAGCAGTTCTTC. This sequence encodes CSARDGKVNEQFF.

This clonotype was observed a handful of times. This chain connects TRBV7-9 to TRBJ2-2; weak D call: TRBD1 (6 bases). This CDR3 is built from 16 residues. Germline assignment: CDR1 SEHNR and CDR2 FQNEAQ (reference sequence). The V and J ends lost 5 bases and 5 bases respectively, with 18 bases between them. The CDR3 loop reads CASSLGAYGQTGELFF. For the CDR3, the DNA is TGTGCCAGCAGCCTCGGGGCCTATGGACAGACCGGGGAGCTGTTTTTT.

The rearrangement joins TRBV10-3 to TRBJ2-5; possible D gene TRBD2, 5 bases. The V and J ends lost 0 bases and 3 bases respectively, with 8 bases between them. CDR1 is ENHRY and CDR2 is SYGVKD in the germline V gene. The CDR3 is made up of 14 amino acids. The DNA for the CDR3 is TGTGCCATCAGTGAGTCGGGTAGCGAAGAGACCCAGTACTTC. Protein sequence: CAISESGSEETQYF.

This clonotype was counted only a few times. The chain links TRBV12-3 or TRBV12-4 to TRBJ2-3; a weak D match, TRBD2 (7 bases). This CDR3 has 15 amino acids. V was pared by 0 bases and J by 5 bases, with 12 bases between. The CDR3 spells CASSLAGGQGDTQYF. DNA of the CDR3: TGTGCCAGCAGTTTAGCGGGGGGGCAGGGAGATACGCAGTATTTT.

The chain uses TRBV5-1 and TRBJ2-1; 8 nucleotides align to TRBD1. Germline loops: CDR1 SGHRS, CDR2 YFSETQ. Unmatched junction bases numbered 11, after V lost 0 bases and J lost 9 bases. The CDR3 is 16 residues long. CDR3 nucleotides: TGCGCCAGCAGCTTGGAGTGGGAGACAGGGGTCACTGAGCAGTTCTTC. It is translated as CASSLEWETGVTEQFF.

The chain has TRBV5-6 and TRBJ2-2; the D gene is possibly TRBD2 (5 bases). V was clipped by 4 bases and J by 6 bases, with 19 bases between them. The CDR3 loop spans 16 amino acids. Germline CDR1 reads SGHDT; CDR2 reads YYEEEE. CDR3 in DNA: TGTGCCAGCAGCGCTGGACTGCTGGTGGTAGCCGGGGAGCTGTTTTTT. As protein: CASSAGLLVVAGELFF.

The chain combines TRBV5-1 with TRBJ2-1; D not certain. The germline V and J ends were trimmed by 0 bases and 5 bases, with 6 bases remaining between them. Germline-derived CDR1 and CDR2 are SGHRS and YFSETQ. The CDR3 is 13 residues long. This chain's CDR3 is CASSLGNNNEQFF. In nucleotides, the CDR3 is TGCGCCAGCAGCTTGGGTAATAACAATGAGCAGTTCTTC.

This clonotype was seen ten or more times. The rearrangement joins TRBV20-1 to TRBJ2-3; no clear D. Trimming took off 2 bases at V and 2 bases at J, with 5 bases between the two ends. This CDR3 comprises 12 residues. CDR1 is DFQATT, CDR2 SNEGSKA, per germline (reference sequence). CDR3 sequence (DNA): TGCAGTGCTAGAACGCTCACAGATACGCAGTATTTT. Its protein is CSARTLTDTQYF.